These 14 T cell receptor beta chains were sequenced from one sample in a study of blood T cells in healthy people across ages. Using a J-beta primer mix together with a sample-barcoded 5' primer, a second PCR was run for roughly 6 to 12 cycles. TCRdb reanalysed the 5' RACE reads using MiXCR and keeps one entry per CDR3 protein. The table lists approximately 730,000 distinct CDR3 sequences, approximately 39% of them singletons. The sample taken for sequencing was blood. These receptors originate from a woman aged 55-70 years in good health.

This clonotype was counted a few times. This CDR3 is CSAPLNYEQYF. DNA for the CDR3: TGCAGTGCCCCCCTTAACTACGAGCAGTACTTC. The chain links TRBV20-1 to TRBJ2-7; no firm D call. V was cut by 6 bases and J by 3 bases, with 9 bases left in between. This CDR3 contains 11 residues. Germline CDR1 and CDR2: DFQATT and SNEGSKA (reference sequence).

This chain connects TRBV5-1 to TRBJ1-1; D remains unclear. The CDR3 contains 15 residues. V lost 0 bases and J lost 6, with 15 bases in between. CDR1 and CDR2 (germline): SGHRS, YFSETQ. The CDR3, as DNA: TGCGCCAGCAGCTTGGAAACCCCCGGTTGGTCTGAAGCTTTCTTT. This translates into CASSLETPGWSEAFF.

This chain links TRBV6-1 with TRBJ2-5; perhaps TRBD1 as D (5 bases). There are 13 residues in the CDR3. V was shortened by 3 bases and J by 5 bases, with 10 bases between the two germline ends. Per germline, CDR1 MNHNS and CDR2 SASEGT. Here the CDR3 DNA reads TGTGCCAGCAGTGAGCAGGGTGAGGAGACCCAGTACTTC. Protein: CASSEQGEETQYF.

Only one count was recorded for this clonotype. This sequence may be a read error, since a much larger clone differs from it by one base. V is TRBV10-3 and J is TRBJ2-5; D call uncertain. The germline V gene encodes CDR1 ENHRY and CDR2 SYGVKD. The CDR3 is 13 amino acids. The CDR3 here is CASSGRDQETQYF. The DNA of the CDR3 is TGTGCCAGCAGTGGAAGAGATCAAGAGACCCAGTACTTC.

V and J are TRBV7-2 and TRBJ2-5; 10 bases align to TRBD1. Trimming removed 3 bases from V and 5 bases from J; junction bases left unmatched: 15. This CDR3 is 18 amino acids long. Germline V gene sequence: CDR1 SGHTA, CDR2 FQGNSA. CDR3 loop: CASSFRATGQGQGETQYF. CDR3 in DNA: TGTGCCAGCAGCTTTAGGGCCACGGGACAGGGGCAGGGGGAGACCCAGTACTTC.

The CDR3 DNA follows: TGTGCCAGCAGCTCGCCGGGACCCAGGAAGGGGTGGCTAGCGGGCTCCTACAATGAGCAGTTCTTC. It encodes CASSSPGPRKGWLAGSYNEQFF. The chain recombines TRBV11-2 with TRBJ2-1, with TRBD2 identical over 8 bases. With 4 bases clipped from V and 0 bases from J, the junction kept 23 bases outside the gene matches. Germline values: CDR1 SGHAT, CDR2 FQNNGV. The CDR3 consists of 22 residues.

This clonotype has a handful of counts. The chain couples TRBV7-6 to TRBJ2-3; the D call may be TRBD1 or TRBD2 (5 bases each). Per the germline V gene, CDR1 is SGHVS and CDR2 is FNYEAQ. V lost 5 bases, J lost 4 bases, and 13 bases lay in between. The CDR3 is 14 amino acids. The CDR3 nucleotides are TGTGCCAGCAGCACAGGTACTAGTCCAGATACGCAGTATTTT. It translates to CASSTGTSPDTQYF.

The J gene is TRBJ2-3, the V gene TRBV6-4; D is uncertain. Between the trimmed V and J ends, which lost 0 bases and 2 bases, there was a span of 9 bases. This CDR3 spans 15 amino acids. CDR1 and CDR2 (germline): MRHNA, SNTAGT. CDR3 sequence: CASSDSLDPTDTQYF. The CDR3 nucleotides read TGTGCCAGCAGTGACTCGCTGGACCCCACAGATACGCAGTATTTT.

This clonotype showed up just a few times. The chain has TRBV20-1 and TRBJ2-2, with 8 bases that match TRBD1. The V gene's germline CDR1 is DFQATT and CDR2 SNEGSKA (reference sequence). The CDR3 totals 14 residues. V lost 0 bases to trimming and J lost 7 bases; unmatched junction nucleotides: 4. CDR3 sequence: CSARDRGLGGELFF. The CDR3 coding sequence is TGCAGTGCTAGAGACAGGGGGCTGGGCGGGGAGCTGTTTTTT.

This clonotype came up once. Germline and junction disagree at one end, which may indicate a read error. The chain joins TRBV12-3 or TRBV12-4 to TRBJ2-1, with TRBD2 matching over 8 bases. This CDR3 has 17 amino acids. The CDR3 region is CVSSPDSAGGKHNEQFF. CDR3 in DNA: TGTGTCAGCAGTCCCGATAGCGCGGGGGGCAAACACAATGAGCAGTTCTTC.

This chain joins TRBV20-1 and TRBJ1-4; D is uncertain. The CDR3 is made up of 13 amino acids. Trimming left V 3 bases short and J 4 bases short, with 9 bases between. From germline, CDR1 is DFQATT and CDR2 SNEGSKA (reference sequence). In DNA, the CDR3 is TGCAGTGCTAGTTTAGGGCGTAATGAAAAACTGTTTTTT. This encodes CSASLGRNEKLFF.

This sequence joins TRBV20-1 and TRBJ2-3; unclear D gene. Germline V lookup: CDR1 DFQATT, CDR2 SNEGSKA (reference sequence). V lost 3 bases to trimming and J lost 2 bases, with 9 bases between them. The CDR3 covers 13 residues. The CDR3 coding sequence is TGCAGTGCTAGTCAGGTCGCCACAGATACGCAGTATTTT. This encodes CSASQVATDTQYF.

This clonotype has at least ten counts. The gene calls are TRBV3-1 and TRBJ2-1; TRBD2 matches 7 bases. The V gene's germline CDR1 is LGHDT and CDR2 YNNKEL (reference sequence). Trimming cost V 1 base and J 2 bases; bases outside gene matches: 5. CDR3 length: 16 residues. The CDR3 DNA sequence: TGTGCCAGCAGCCAAGGGGCCGGGACTACCTACAATGAGCAGTTCTTC. It specifies CASSQGAGTTYNEQFF.

The chain couples TRBV9 to TRBJ2-2; 7 positions agree with TRBD2. Germline V CDR1 and CDR2: SGDLS, YYNGEE. The V gene end was trimmed by 7 bases and the J gene end by 4 bases; junction bases not matched to a gene: 7. The CDR3 has 14 residues. The CDR3 DNA reads as TGTGCCAGCGGGAGGGCAGGGACCACCGGGGAGCTGTTTTTT. It translates to CASGRAGTTGELFF.